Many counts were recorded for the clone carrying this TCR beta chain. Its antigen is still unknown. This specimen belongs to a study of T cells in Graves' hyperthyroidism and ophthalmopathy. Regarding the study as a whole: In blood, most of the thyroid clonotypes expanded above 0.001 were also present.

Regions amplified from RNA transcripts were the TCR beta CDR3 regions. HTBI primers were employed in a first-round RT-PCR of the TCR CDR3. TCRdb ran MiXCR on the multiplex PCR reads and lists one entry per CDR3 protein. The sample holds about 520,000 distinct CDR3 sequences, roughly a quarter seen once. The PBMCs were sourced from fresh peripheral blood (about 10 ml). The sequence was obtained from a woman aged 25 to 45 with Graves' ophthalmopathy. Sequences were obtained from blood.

CDR3 nucleotides: TGCAGTGCTAGAGGACCTACAGGGGTACTATATGGCTACACCTTC. Protein product: CSARGPTGVLYGYTF. V and J are TRBV20-1 and TRBJ1-2, with 7 bases fitting TRBD1. Trimming removed 1 base from V and 5 bases from J; junction bases left unmatched: 10. Germline CDR1 and CDR2: DFQATT and SNEGSKA (reference sequence). This CDR3 has 15 amino acids.